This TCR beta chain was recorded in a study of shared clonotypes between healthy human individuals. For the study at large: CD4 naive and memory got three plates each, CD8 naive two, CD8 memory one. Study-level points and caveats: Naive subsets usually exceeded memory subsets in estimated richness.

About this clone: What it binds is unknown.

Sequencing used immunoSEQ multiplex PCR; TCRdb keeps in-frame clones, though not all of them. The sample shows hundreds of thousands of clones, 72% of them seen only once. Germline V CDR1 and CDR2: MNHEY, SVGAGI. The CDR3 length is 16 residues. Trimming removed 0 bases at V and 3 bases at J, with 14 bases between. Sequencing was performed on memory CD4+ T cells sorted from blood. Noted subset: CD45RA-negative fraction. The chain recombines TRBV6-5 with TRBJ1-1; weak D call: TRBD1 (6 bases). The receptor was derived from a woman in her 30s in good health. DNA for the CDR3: TGTGCCAGCAGTTACTCCAAGGGGGGGGTGGACACTGAAGCTTTCTTT. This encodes CASSYSKGGVDTEAFF.